These 29 T cell receptor beta chains came from one sample sequenced in a study of T cell repertoires in cytomegalovirus infection. TCRdb ran MiXCR on the reads and lists one entry per CDR3 protein. This sample carries 150,000 or so distinct CDR3 sequences, about 15% of them seen once, and the ten largest clones take under 20%. Sequencing was done on a sample of CD8+ T cells from PBMCs. The receptors here all came from a human donor in good health (CMV status not recorded). Some clones in this sample may be carry-over from other donors' samples.

The chain links TRBV7-6 to TRBJ1-2; 10 nucleotides align to TRBD1. This CDR3 contains 15 residues. Germline values: CDR1 SGHVS, CDR2 FNYEAQ. V was pared by 10 bases and J by 8 bases, with 16 bases of the junction left unmatched. CDR3 sequence: CAITSRDRGVGGYTF. CDR3 in DNA: TGTGCCATTACCAGCCGGGACAGGGGAGTAGGAGGCTACACCTTC.

The chain joins TRBV14 to TRBJ1-6, with 7 bases matching TRBD1. The CDR3 spans 15 residues. Per the germline V gene, CDR1 is SGHDN and CDR2 is FVKESK. Trimming took 3 bases from V and 3 from J; bases not matched to a gene: 2. CDR3 nucleotides: TGTGCCAGCAGCCACGGGACAGTCTATAATTCACCCCTCCACTTT. Protein sequence: CASSHGTVYNSPLHF.

This clonotype was detected only a few times. This rearrangement joins TRBV29-1 to TRBJ1-2; TRBD1 is a possible D gene (5 bases). Germline V gene data show CDR1 as SQVTM and CDR2 as ANQGSEA. Trimming removed 0 bases at V and 5 bases at J, with 16 bases between. The CDR3 has 15 residues. This CDR3 is CSVEDRRGAGYGYTF. DNA of the CDR3: TGCAGCGTTGAAGATCGTAGAGGGGCAGGGTATGGCTACACCTTC.

This clonotype was counted between two and nine times. The gene calls are TRBV7-8 and TRBJ2-1, with D possibly being TRBD1 (6 bases). The V end was cut by 1 base, the J end by 0 bases, with 16 bases between. Germline CDR1 reads SGHVS; CDR2 reads FQNEAQ. This CDR3 spans 18 amino acids. The CDR3 sequence: CASSLGFWTADSYNEQFF. DNA for the CDR3: TGTGCCAGCAGCTTAGGGTTCTGGACAGCCGACTCCTACAATGAGCAGTTCTTC.

This chain connects TRBV29-1 to TRBJ1-1; D ambiguous. Germline CDR1 SQVTM, CDR2 ANQGSEA. V lost 6 bases and J lost 3, with 17 bases in between. The CDR3 runs 14 residues. As DNA, the CDR3 is TGCAGCGTGGAAAGGAGGGTCGGTGACACTGAAGCTTTCTTT. Translating it yields CSVERRVGDTEAFF.

V gene TRBV6-2 or TRBV6-3 combines with J gene TRBJ2-1, with 7 bases aligning to TRBD1. J was trimmed by 3 bases and V by 0 bases; bases with no gene match: 11. The germline V gene encodes CDR1 MNHEY and CDR2 SVGEGT. The CDR3 spans 18 residues. CDR3 bases: TGTGCCAGCAGTTACTCGCTGACCGGGACAGCTCTCTACAATGAGCAGTTCTTC. Residues: CASSYSLTGTALYNEQFF.

This rearrangement joins TRBV20-1 to TRBJ2-5, with 7 bases matching TRBD1. V shed 1 base, J shed 1 base, and the junction held 6 bases outside the gene matches. The CDR3 is made up of 15 amino acids. In germline, CDR1 is DFQATT, CDR2 SNEGSKA (reference sequence). The CDR3 here is CSARGRTGPQETQYF. The CDR3 DNA reads TGCAGTGCTAGAGGGAGGACAGGACCCCAAGAGACCCAGTACTTC.

The gene calls are TRBV29-1 and TRBJ2-1; D is perhaps TRBD2 (7 bases). V was cut by 4 bases and J by 1 base, with 29 bases left in between. Germline assignment: CDR1 SQVTM and CDR2 ANQGSEA. This CDR3 comprises 20 residues. Here the CDR3 reads CSVVGARRGRGETSYNEQFF. The CDR3 region has the DNA TGCAGCGTTGTGGGGGCGCGTCGCGGGAGAGGGGAGACTTCCTACAATGAGCAGTTCTTC.

V gene TRBV7-8 combines with J gene TRBJ1-3, with D tentatively TRBD1 (5 bases). Trimming shortened V by 2 bases and J by 0 bases, and 8 bases separated the two germline ends. The CDR3 spans 15 residues. Germline CDR1 and CDR2: SGHVS and FQNEAQ. CDR3 residues: CASSLFQGSGNTIYF. CDR3 sequence (DNA): TGTGCCAGCAGCTTATTTCAGGGCTCTGGAAACACCATATATTTT.

This clonotype was observed a handful of times. The rearrangement joins TRBV27 to TRBJ1-2; no clear D gene. V shed 11 bases and J shed 0 bases, with 7 bases lying between them. This CDR3 is 11 amino acids long. The germline V gene has CDR1 MNHEY and CDR2 SMNVEV (reference sequence). The CDR3 loop is CAGQANYGYTF. The CDR3 bases are TGTGCCGGGCAAGCTAACTATGGCTACACCTTC.

This clonotype was recorded at least ten times. The chain joins TRBV7-8 to TRBJ1-4, with TRBD1 matching 8 bases. CDR3 length equals 18 residues. The germline gives CDR1 SGHVS, CDR2 FQNEAQ. V trimming: 5 bases; J trimming: 6 bases; junction bases outside the gene matches: 17. In DNA, the CDR3 is TGTGCCAGCAGCCGAAAAAGGGACAGGCGGAAAAGGGATGAAAAACTGTTTTTT. This sequence encodes CASSRKRDRRKRDEKLFF.

This clonotype was detected a few times. V is TRBV6-5 and J is TRBJ1-5; no clear D gene. The CDR3 extends over 13 amino acids. The V end lost 2 bases, the J end lost 7 bases, and 9 bases lay between the germline ends. Germline CDR1 MNHEY, CDR2 SVGAGI. In nucleotides, the CDR3 is TGTGCCAGCAGTTACGGGTTGACGCAGCCCCAGCATTTT. Protein sequence: CASSYGLTQPQHF.

This clonotype appeared a single time. The genes are TRBV7-6 and TRBJ2-7, with no clear D. Germline CDR1 is SGHVS and CDR2 is FNYEAQ. V was cut by 1 base and J by 0 bases, with 13 bases left in between. This CDR3 is built from 16 residues. DNA for the CDR3: TGTGCCAGCAGCTTAGTCGTAGACCCTTACTCCTACGAGCAGTACTTC. Residues: CASSLVVDPYSYEQYF.

This clonotype turned up a few times. This chain joins TRBV14 and TRBJ2-1, with D possibly matching TRBD2 (6 bases). The length of the CDR3 is 14 residues. The germline gives CDR1 SGHDN, CDR2 FVKESK. Trimming removed 1 base from V and 7 bases from J, with 11 bases in between. The CDR3 region is CASSQAPGGNEQFF. Written as DNA, the CDR3 is TGTGCCAGCAGCCAAGCCCCAGGAGGGAATGAGCAGTTCTTC.

V and J are TRBV6-1 and TRBJ2-1; 8 nucleotides agree with TRBD1. The J segment lost 6 bases and the V segment lost 8 bases, leaving 21 bases of the junction unmatched. Looked up from germline, CDR1 is MNHNS and CDR2 is SASEGT. This CDR3 is built from 18 residues. The CDR3 here is CASGYPGRGQVLSNEQFF. DNA for the CDR3: TGTGCCAGCGGCTATCCCGGCAGGGGGCAGGTCTTAAGCAATGAGCAGTTCTTC.

This clonotype was seen a handful of times. The V gene is TRBV19, the J gene TRBJ2-1, with TRBD1 as a possible D gene (5 bases). With 4 bases removed from V and 1 base from J, the gap between germline ends came to 11 bases. Germline CDR1 LNHDA, CDR2 SQIVND (reference sequence). The CDR3 length is 15 residues. CDR3 residues: CASSRSGASYNEQFF. CDR3 sequence (DNA): TGTGCCAGTAGTAGAAGTGGGGCGTCCTACAATGAGCAGTTCTTC.

The chain joins TRBV7-9 to TRBJ1-2; 8 bases fit TRBD1. With V trimmed by 5 bases and J by 5 bases, 10 bases remained unmatched. CDR3 length: 15 residues. Germline lookup yields CDR1 SEHNR and CDR2 FQNEAQ (reference sequence). This CDR3 reads CASSVPTGVYYGYTF. Written as DNA, the CDR3 is TGTGCCAGCAGCGTACCGACAGGGGTTTATTATGGCTACACCTTC.

The chain combines TRBV19 with TRBJ2-1; 7 bases align to TRBD1. V trimming: 8 bases; J trimming: 2 bases; junction bases outside the gene matches: 0. There are 12 residues in the CDR3. Germline lookup yields CDR1 LNHDA and CDR2 SQIVND (reference sequence). DNA for the CDR3: TGTGCCAGTGGGACAGCCTACAATGAGCAGTTCTTC. It specifies CASGTAYNEQFF.

The chain combines TRBV6-5 with TRBJ2-1; D not resolved. The CDR3 is 13 residues long. Germline loops: CDR1 MNHEY, CDR2 SVGAGI. Trimming shortened V by 0 bases and J by 7 bases, and 7 bases separated the two germline ends. The CDR3 region has the DNA TGTGCCAGCAGTTACTCGGGAAAGAATGAGCAGTTCTTC. Its protein product is CASSYSGKNEQFF.

This rearrangement joins TRBV6-2 or TRBV6-3 to TRBJ2-1; 7 nucleotides match TRBD1. CDR1 MNHEY and CDR2 SVGEGT come from the germline V gene. This CDR3 has 13 amino acids. After removal of 5 bases from V and 5 bases from J, the junction contained 3 bases not matched to a gene. The CDR3 sequence is CASSRDSNNEQFF. CDR3 sequence (DNA): TGTGCCAGCAGTAGGGACAGTAACAATGAGCAGTTCTTC.

The chain has TRBV5-6 and TRBJ2-1, with 12 bases identical to TRBD2. Trimming took 4 bases from V and 6 from J; bases not matched to a gene: 2. This CDR3 is built from 14 residues. Per the germline V gene, CDR1 is SGHDT and CDR2 is YYEEEE. The CDR3, as DNA: TGTGCCAGCAGCGGACTAGCGGGGCGCAATGAGCAGTTCTTC. It is translated as CASSGLAGRNEQFF.

CDR3 loop: CASSLQGFSGNQPQHF. In DNA, the CDR3 is TGTGCCAGCAGTCTACAGGGTTTCTCTGGCAATCAGCCCCAGCATTTT. V and J are TRBV28 and TRBJ1-5, with D maybe TRBD1 (6 bases). V was trimmed by 5 bases and J by 2 bases, leaving 16 bases between them. Germline V lookup: CDR1 MDHEN, CDR2 SYDVKM. This CDR3 region has 16 residues.

The rearrangement joins TRBV12-3 or TRBV12-4 to TRBJ1-5, with D maybe TRBD1 (5 bases). V gave up 6 bases and J gave up 2 bases, with 8 bases separating them. The CDR3 consists of 13 residues. The DNA for the CDR3 is TGTGCCAGCAGCGGGACTGGCAATCAGCCCCAGCATTTT. It specifies CASSGTGNQPQHF.

This clonotype was recorded a few times. CDR3 amino acids: CASRTSGVSNTGELFF. The CDR3 coding sequence is TGTGCCAGCAGGACCTCCGGGGTTTCGAACACCGGGGAGCTGTTTTTT. The rearrangement uses TRBV25-1 and TRBJ2-2; a weak D match, TRBD2 (5 bases). The length of the CDR3 is 16 residues. V was cut by 6 bases and J by 0 bases, with 14 bases left in between. Per germline, CDR1 MGHDK and CDR2 SYGVNS.

V gene TRBV4-2 combines with J gene TRBJ1-5; maybe TRBD1 (6 bases). CDR1 is LGHNA and CDR2 is YNFKEQ in the germline V gene. Between the trimmed V and J ends, which lost 1 base and 6 bases, there was a span of 10 bases. The CDR3 runs 14 residues. Written as DNA, the CDR3 is TGTGCCAGCAGCCAAGTAACAGGGAGTCAGCCCCAGCATTTT. It specifies CASSQVTGSQPQHF.

The table lists this clonotype with a few counts. The chain recombines TRBV28 with TRBJ2-7, with D possibly being TRBD1 (5 bases). CDR1 is MDHEN and CDR2 is SYDVKM in the germline V gene. The CDR3 spans 14 residues. The V gene lost 4 bases and the J gene lost 4 bases, with 14 bases spanning the gap. CDR3 region: CASSSRDMGYEQYF. CDR3 sequence (DNA): TGTGCCAGCAGTTCCAGGGATATGGGGTACGAGCAGTACTTC.

The rearrangement joins TRBV6-2 or TRBV6-3 to TRBJ1-1, with D unclear. The V gene lost 5 bases and the J gene lost 12 bases, with 16 bases spanning the gap. CDR1 MNHEY and CDR2 SVGEGT come from the germline V gene. This CDR3 comprises 12 residues. This CDR3 reads CASSSGRPETFF. In DNA form, the CDR3 reads TGTGCCAGCAGTAGTGGAAGACCCGAGACTTTCTTT.

This rearrangement joins TRBV7-9 to TRBJ2-2; D remains unclear. This CDR3 spans 11 amino acids. Germline CDR1 and CDR2: SEHNR and FQNEAQ (reference sequence). V gave up 5 bases and J gave up 7 bases, with 5 bases separating them. Here the CDR3 reads CASSLIGELFF. Here the CDR3 DNA reads TGTGCCAGCAGCCTGATCGGGGAGCTGTTTTTT.

V and J are TRBV12-3 or TRBV12-4 and TRBJ2-7; D possibly uses TRBD1 or TRBD2 (6 bases each). There are 14 residues in the CDR3. V was cut by 2 bases and J by 6 bases, with 14 bases left in between. CDR3 coding DNA: TGTGCCAGCAGTTTAAGTCCGGGGGCGGCCGAGCAGTACTTC. Protein: CASSLSPGAAEQYF.